These 6 T cell receptor beta chains came from one sample sequenced in a study of blood T cell repertoires in COVID-19. The method was immunoSEQ multiplex PCR; TCRdb's version includes in-frame clones alone and lacks a portion of them. The sample carries 180,000 or so clones, 84% recorded once. Material for sequencing was peripheral blood. These receptors originate from a man between 35 and 55 years old who had recovered from COVID-19.

The genes are TRBV5-5 and TRBJ2-1, with 7 bases fitting TRBD1. V lost 5 bases to trimming and J lost 9 bases; unmatched junction nucleotides: 5. Germline CDR1 is SGHKS and CDR2 is YYEKEE (reference sequence). This CDR3 is 12 amino acids long. The CDR3 reads CASSYTGVEQFF. For the CDR3, the DNA is TGTGCCAGCAGTTATACAGGGGTTGAGCAGTTCTTC.

This sequence joins TRBV4-3 and TRBJ1-1; TRBD1 is a possible D gene (6 bases). CDR3 size: 13 residues. CDR1 is LGHNA, CDR2 YSLEER, per germline. Trimming cost V 4 bases and J 2 bases, with 8 bases left between them. CDR3 residues: CASSLQGNTEAFF. DNA of the CDR3: TGCGCCAGCAGCCTACAGGGAAACACTGAAGCTTTCTTT.

J is TRBJ1-2 and V is TRBV24-1; TRBD1 might be the D (6 bases). CDR1 KGHDR and CDR2 SFDVKD come from the germline V gene. The CDR3 length is 14 residues. Trimming pared 4 bases from V and 13 bases from J, leaving 21 bases between. CDR3 in amino acids: CATSDAGALPRFTF. CDR3 coding DNA: TGTGCCACCAGTGACGCAGGGGCGCTCCCTCGATTCACCTTC.

This chain uses TRBV5-1 with TRBJ2-3, with a possible D match to TRBD2 (6 bases). This CDR3 region has 14 residues. CDR1 is SGHRS and CDR2 is YFSETQ in the germline V gene. V shed 0 bases and J shed 7 bases, with 12 bases lying between them. The CDR3 is CASSLDSSVHTQYF. The CDR3 DNA reads TGCGCCAGCAGCTTGGATTCTAGCGTACATACGCAGTATTTT.

The chain links TRBV7-9 to TRBJ2-7; 9 bases are shared with TRBD1. Germline loops: CDR1 SEHNR, CDR2 FQNEAQ (reference sequence). Trimming removed 2 bases from V and 2 bases from J; junction bases left unmatched: 4. This CDR3 is 15 amino acids long. The DNA of the CDR3 is TGTGCCAGCAGCTTATTTAGGACAGGGGCCTACGAGCAGTACTTC. Amino acid sequence: CASSLFRTGAYEQYF. Using reference TRBV7-9 and TRBJ2-7 for the parts outside the CDR3, the full variable domain is DTGVSQNPRHKITKRGQNVTFRCDPISEHNRLYWYRQTLGQGPEFLTYFQNEAQLEKSRLLSDRFSAERPKGSFSTLEIQRTEQGDSAMYLCASSLFRTGAYEQYFGPGTRLTVT.

This clone has just a few counts. DNA of the CDR3: TGTGCCACCAGTGACAACAGGATACCCTACGAGCAGTACTTC. This codes for CATSDNRIPYEQYF. The chain is built from TRBV24-1 and TRBJ2-7; possibly TRBD1 for D (5 bases). Trimming took off 4 bases at V and 2 bases at J, with 11 bases between the two ends. Germline CDR1 and CDR2: KGHDR and SFDVKD. This CDR3 comprises 14 residues.